This paragraph covers one T cell receptor beta chain sequence. The antigen remains undetermined. The data stem from a study of Ad26.COV2.S vaccination and SARS-CoV-2 variants. General study findings and limits: It was vaccine recipients, not placebo recipients, who had the higher spike-specific TCR breadth. Analyses of TCR breadth and depth may have underestimated total T cell responses.

Libraries were prepared by immunoSEQ multiplex PCR; TCRdb keeps only in-frame clonotypes and omits some of them. The repertoire consists of around 350,000 clones, with 90% to 95% occurring once and the leading ten covering roughly 3.9%. Germline CDR1 reads SQVTM; CDR2 reads ANQGSEA. The CDR3 consists of 15 residues. V was shortened by 5 bases and J by 7 bases, with 18 bases between the two germline ends. This clonotype was sampled from a human donor who had recovered from COVID-19. Sample: peripheral blood, taken after recovery from COVID-19. This rearrangement joins TRBV29-1 to TRBJ1-6, with a possible D match to TRBD1 (5 bases). DNA of the CDR3: TGCAGCGTTTCCGAAGGTGGGGCCTCAAATTCACCCCTCCACTTT. Its protein is CSVSEGGASNSPLHF.